This T cell receptor (beta chain) was documented in a study of cytomegalovirus exposure and HLA in healthy donors. Researchers ran the PCR with 60 Vbeta and 13 Jbeta primers. The repertoire was sequenced with immunoSEQ multiplex PCR; TCRdb's copy has only in-frame clones and lacks some. Seen here are some 100,000 clones, roughly 80% observed once, and the top ten hold 13% to 15%. CDR3 size: 14 residues. The V gene's germline CDR1 is MDHEN and CDR2 SYDVKM. Germline trimming cut 6 bases from V and 7 bases from J; bases unmatched to any gene: 10. The TCR originated in a male donor in good health and CMV-seropositive. Specimen: PBMCs. The gene calls are TRBV28 and TRBJ1-2; 8 bases fit TRBD1. The CDR3 nucleotides read TGTGCCAGCAGAGCGGACAGGGAAGTTGGTGGCTACACCTTC. Translation gives CASRADREVGGYTF.